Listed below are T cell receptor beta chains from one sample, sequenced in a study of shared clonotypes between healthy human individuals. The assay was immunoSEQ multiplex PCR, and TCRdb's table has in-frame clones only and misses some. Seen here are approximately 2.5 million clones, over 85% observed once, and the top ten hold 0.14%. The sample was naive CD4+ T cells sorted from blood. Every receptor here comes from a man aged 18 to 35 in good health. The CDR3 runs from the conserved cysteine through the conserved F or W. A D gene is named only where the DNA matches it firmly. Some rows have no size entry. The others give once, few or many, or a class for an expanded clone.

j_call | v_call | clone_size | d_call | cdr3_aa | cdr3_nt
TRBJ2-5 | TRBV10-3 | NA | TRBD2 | CAISETSGSLETQYF | TGTGCCATCAGTGAGACAAGCGGGAGTTTGGAGACCCAGTACTTC
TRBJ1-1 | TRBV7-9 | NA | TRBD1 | CASSPDRTGRTEAFF | TGTGCCAGCAGCCCTGATCGGACAGGGCGCACTGAAGCTTTCTTT
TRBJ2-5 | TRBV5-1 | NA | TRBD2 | CASNPGGPGETQYF | TGCGCCAGCAACCCGGGGGGGCCGGGAGAGACCCAGTACTTC
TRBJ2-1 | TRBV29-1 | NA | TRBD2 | CSVERLAANEQFF | TGCAGCGTTGAAAGACTAGCGGCAAATGAGCAGTTCTTC
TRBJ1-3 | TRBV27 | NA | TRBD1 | CASSLVGGISGNTIYF | TGTGCCAGCAGTTTAGTAGGGGGCATCTCTGGAAACACCATATATTTT
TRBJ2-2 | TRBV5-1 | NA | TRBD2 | CASSLRGLVGPTGELFF | TGCGCCAGCAGCTTACGTGGACTAGTCGGTCCCACCGGGGAGCTGTTTTTT
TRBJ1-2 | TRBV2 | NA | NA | CASSALGGVGYTF | TGTGCCAGCAGTGCGTTAGGGGGGGTAGGCTACACCTTC
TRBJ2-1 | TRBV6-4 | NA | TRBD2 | CASSDRPGLAGHLNYNEQFF | TGTGCCAGCAGTGACCGACCGGGACTAGCGGGACATCTTAACTACAATGAGCAGTTCTTC
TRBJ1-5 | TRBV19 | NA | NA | CASSGRRGISNQPQHF | TGTGCCAGTAGTGGGAGACGGGGAATTAGCAATCAGCCCCAGCATTTT
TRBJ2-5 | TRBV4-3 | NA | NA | CASSQGGETQYF | TGCGCCAGCAGCCAAGGGGGGGAGACCCAGTACTTC
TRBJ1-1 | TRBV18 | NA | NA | CASSPLSNTEAFF | TGTGCCAGCTCACCACTGAGCAACACTGAAGCTTTCTTT
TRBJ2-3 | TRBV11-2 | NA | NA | CASSPGYSSTDTQYF | TGTGCCAGCAGCCCTGGGTATTCTAGCACAGATACGCAGTATTTT
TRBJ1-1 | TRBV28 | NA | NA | CASSFRGQLNTEAFF | TGTGCCAGCAGTTTCCGCGGACAGTTGAACACTGAAGCTTTCTTT
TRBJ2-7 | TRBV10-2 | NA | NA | CASSDQGQKSPYEQYF | TGCGCCAGCAGTGACCAAGGACAAAAAAGCCCCTACGAGCAGTACTTC
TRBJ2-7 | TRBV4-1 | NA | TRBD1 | CASSQERQGEYEQYF | TGCGCCAGCAGCCAAGAGCGACAGGGGGAGTACGAGCAGTACTTC
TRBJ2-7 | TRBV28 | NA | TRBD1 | CASRSFKGQSGRGSYEQYF | TGTGCCAGCAGATCGTTTAAGGGACAGTCTGGTAGGGGATCCTACGAGCAGTACTTC
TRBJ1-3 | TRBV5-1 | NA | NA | CASSPMEIGNTIYF | TGCGCCAGCAGCCCTATGGAGATTGGAAACACCATATATTTT
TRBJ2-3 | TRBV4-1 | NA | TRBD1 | CASSQGDRKTDTQYF | TGCGCCAGCAGCCAAGGGGACAGGAAGACAGATACGCAGTATTTT
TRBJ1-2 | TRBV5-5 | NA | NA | CASSLGQYGYTF | TGTGCCAGCAGCTTGGGGCAGTATGGCTACACCTTC
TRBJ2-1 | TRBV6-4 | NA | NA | CASSGPSGSQFF | TGTGCCAGCAGTGGCCCATCGGGATCGCAGTTCTTC
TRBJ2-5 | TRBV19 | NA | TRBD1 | CASSRQGTVQETQYF | TGTGCCAGTAGCCGACAGGGGACGGTACAAGAGACCCAGTACTTC
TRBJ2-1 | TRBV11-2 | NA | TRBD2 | CASSPRTSPNEQFF | TGTGCCAGCAGCCCTCGGACTAGCCCGAATGAGCAGTTCTTC
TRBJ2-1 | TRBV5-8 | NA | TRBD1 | CASSFGTGPNEQFF | TGTGCCAGCAGCTTCGGGACAGGCCCCAATGAGCAGTTCTTC
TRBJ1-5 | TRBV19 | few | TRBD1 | CASSRGQEGNQPQHF | TGTGCCAGTAGTAGGGGACAGGAGGGCAATCAGCCCCAGCATTTT
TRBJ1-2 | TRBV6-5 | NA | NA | CASSNRVSGYTF | TGTGCCAGCAGTAACAGGGTGTCCGGCTACACCTTC
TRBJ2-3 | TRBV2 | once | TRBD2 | CASKTAGGPRDTQYF | TGTGCCAGCAAAACAGCGGGAGGGCCCCGGGATACGCAGTATTTT
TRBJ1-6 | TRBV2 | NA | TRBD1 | CASSEALQGVSPLHF | TGTGCCAGCAGTGAAGCCCTACAGGGGGTTTCACCCCTCCACTTT
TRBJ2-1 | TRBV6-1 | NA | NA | CASSGRMGRDEQFF | TGTGCCAGCAGTGGGAGGATGGGTCGGGATGAGCAGTTCTTC
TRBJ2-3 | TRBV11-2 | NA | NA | CASSLVTDTQYF | TGTGCCAGCAGCTTAGTAACAGATACGCAGTATTTT
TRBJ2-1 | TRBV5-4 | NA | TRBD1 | CASSLKGANEQFF | TGTGCCAGCAGCTTAAAGGGGGCGAACGAGCAGTTCTTC
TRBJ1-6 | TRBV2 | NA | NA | CASSERQEGYSPLHF | TGTGCCAGCAGCGAGAGACAGGAGGGCTATTCACCCCTCCACTTT
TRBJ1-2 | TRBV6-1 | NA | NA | CASSEVTGFYTF | TGTGCCAGCAGTGAAGTAACAGGATTCTACACCTTC
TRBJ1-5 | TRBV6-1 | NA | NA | CASSVGGGVVQPQHF | TGTGCCAGCAGTGTAGGAGGGGGGGTAGTGCAGCCCCAGCATTTT
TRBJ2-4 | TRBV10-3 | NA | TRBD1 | CAISHKGTGGENIQYF | TGTGCCATCAGCCATAAAGGGACAGGGGGCGAAAACATTCAGTACTTC
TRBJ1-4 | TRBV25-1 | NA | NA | CASSESGRVEEKLFF | TGTGCCAGCAGTGAATCCGGCAGGGTAGAAGAAAAACTGTTTTTT
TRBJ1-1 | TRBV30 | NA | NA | CAWKPQGRTEAFF | TGTGCCTGGAAACCTCAGGGGAGGACTGAAGCTTTCTTT
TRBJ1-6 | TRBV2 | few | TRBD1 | CARAGQGNSPLHF | TGTGCCAGGGCCGGACAGGGGAATTCACCCCTCCACTTT
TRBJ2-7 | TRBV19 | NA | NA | CASSIESGARYEQYF | TGTGCCAGTAGTATAGAGTCAGGGGCGCGCTACGAGCAGTACTTC
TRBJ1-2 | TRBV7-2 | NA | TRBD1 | CASSPGGTGLINYGYTF | TGTGCCAGCAGCCCGGGGGGGACAGGCCTCATTAACTATGGCTACACCTTC
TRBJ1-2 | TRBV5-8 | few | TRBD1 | CASSPRTGANYGYTF | TGTGCCAGCAGCCCGAGGACAGGGGCTAACTATGGCTACACCTTC
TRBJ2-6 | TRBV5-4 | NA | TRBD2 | CASSPGGSGANVLTF | TGTGCCAGCAGCCCGGGAGGCTCTGGGGCCAACGTCCTGACTTTC
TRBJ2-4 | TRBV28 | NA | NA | CASSLLGAKNIQYF | TGTGCCAGCAGTTTGCTGGGGGCCAAAAACATTCAGTACTTC
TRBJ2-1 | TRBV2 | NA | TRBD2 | CASSPGTSGIDEQFF | TGTGCCAGCAGTCCCGGGACTAGCGGGATCGATGAGCAGTTCTTC
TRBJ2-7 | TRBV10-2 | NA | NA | CASGLSYEQYF | TGCGCCAGCGGCCTGAGCTACGAGCAGTACTTC
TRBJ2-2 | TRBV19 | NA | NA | CASAHVGGLAGELFF | TGTGCCAGTGCGCACGTCGGGGGGCTGGCCGGGGAGCTGTTTTTT
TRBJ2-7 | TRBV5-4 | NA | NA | CASSLGGAAALEQYF | TGTGCCAGCAGCTTGGGGGGGGCGGCTGCTCTCGAGCAGTACTTC
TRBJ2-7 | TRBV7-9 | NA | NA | CAGGVSYEQYF | TGTGCCGGCGGCGTCTCCTACGAGCAGTACTTC
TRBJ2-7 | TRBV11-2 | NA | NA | CASSLDQEDGSKYEQYF | TGTGCCAGCAGCTTAGATCAGGAGGACGGCTCAAAGTACGAGCAGTACTTC
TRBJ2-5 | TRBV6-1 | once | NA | CASNEYQETQYF | TGTGCCAGCAATGAGTATCAAGAGACCCAGTACTTC
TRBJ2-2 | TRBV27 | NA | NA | CASSFYSTTGELFF | TGTGCCAGCAGTTTTTACAGTACCACCGGGGAGCTGTTTTTT
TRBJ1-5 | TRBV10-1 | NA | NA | CASSESTWGYQPQHF | TGCGCCAGCAGTGAGTCGACCTGGGGATACCAGCCCCAGCATTTT
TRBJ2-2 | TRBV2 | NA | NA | CASIEGPGELFF | TGTGCCAGCATTGAGGGCCCCGGGGAGCTGTTTTTT
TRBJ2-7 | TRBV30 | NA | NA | CAWSQNTGIGVVKQYF | TGTGCCTGGAGCCAAAACACAGGTATAGGGGTAGTGAAGCAGTACTTC
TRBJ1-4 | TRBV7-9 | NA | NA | CASTWGRLGEKLFF | TGTGCCAGCACTTGGGGGCGCTTAGGTGAAAAACTGTTTTTT